The 10 T cell receptor beta chains listed next were all sequenced from one sample in a study of T cells in localized non-small cell lung cancer. Using immunoSEQ multiplex PCR, the repertoire was profiled, and TCRdb retains in-frame clones only, with some absent. Here the sample spans some 2,000 clones, around a quarter being singletons. The input for sequencing was lung tumor tissue, taken before any cancer treatment. The receptors originated from a male donor aged 60 or over with stage III lung adenocarcinoma.

The V gene is TRBV28, the J gene TRBJ1-3; D perhaps matches TRBD1 (5 bases). Germline CDR1 reads MDHEN; CDR2 reads SYDVKM. The CDR3 runs to 14 residues. V dropped 7 bases and J dropped 1 base, with 11 bases sitting between them. DNA of the CDR3: TGTGCCAGCACCCTTGGGACGTCTGGAAACACCATATATTTT. This sequence encodes CASTLGTSGNTIYF.

This clone was detected a few times. The rearrangement links TRBV11-3 to TRBJ2-5; 11 bases line up with TRBD2. This CDR3 has 15 amino acids. With V trimmed by 3 bases and J by 7 bases, 7 bases remained unmatched. Germline assignment: CDR1 SGHNT and CDR2 YENEEA. The CDR3 nucleotides read TGTGCCAGCAGCTTGGAGGGGACTAGCGGTGGGACCCAGTACTTC. Its translation is CASSLEGTSGGTQYF.

The chain uses TRBV6-4 and TRBJ2-7; D remains ambiguous. CDR1 MRHNA and CDR2 SNTAGT come from the germline V gene. The length of the CDR3 is 11 residues. DNA of the CDR3: TGTGAAGGCAGTCCCTCGCGGGAGCAGTACTTC. Its translation is CEGSPSREQYF.

This chain links TRBV29-1 with TRBJ1-2, with 10 bases fitting TRBD1. The CDR3 runs to 15 residues. V lost 7 bases and J lost 3; bases outside the gene matches: 11. Germline CDR1 is SQVTM and CDR2 is ANQGSEA. The CDR3 sequence: CSARVRQGAYYGYTF. The CDR3 DNA reads TGCAGCGCCCGTGTCCGACAGGGGGCCTACTATGGCTACACCTTC.

By share of the sample, this clone is medium-sized. The rearrangement links TRBV6-8 to TRBJ1-1; TRBD1 is a possible D gene (6 bases). Germline V CDR1 and CDR2: MNHGY, SAAAGT. The CDR3 covers 14 residues. V gave up 9 bases and J gave up 4 bases, with 18 bases separating them. The CDR3 loop is CASHQLQGSTEAFF. The CDR3 region has the DNA TGTGCCAGTCACCAACTACAGGGCTCCACTGAAGCTTTCTTT.

In this sample, this clone turned up a few times. The V and J genes are TRBV10-2 and TRBJ2-1; TRBD2 agrees at 7 bases. The CDR3 runs 14 residues. Germline V gives CDR1 WSHSY, CDR2 SAAADI. Losses at the gene ends were 8 bases for V and 7 bases for J; bases not matched to a gene: 11. CDR3 sequence reads: CASAQAGSGNEQFF. As DNA, the CDR3 is TGCGCCAGCGCGCAAGCGGGGAGTGGGAATGAGCAGTTCTTC.

In its sample, this clone was seen a few times. The J gene is TRBJ2-1, the V gene TRBV27; D remains ambiguous. This CDR3 spans 13 amino acids. V lost 8 bases, J lost 4 bases, and 12 bases lay in between. Germline loops: CDR1 MNHEY, CDR2 SMNVEV (reference sequence). The CDR3 here is CASAPTGYNEQFF. The CDR3 DNA is TGTGCCAGCGCCCCTACGGGTTACAATGAGCAGTTCTTC.

This chain links TRBV19 with TRBJ2-3; TRBD1 matches 7 bases. V gave up 10 bases and J gave up 2 bases; unmatched junction bases: 6. The germline gives CDR1 LNHDA, CDR2 SQIVND (reference sequence). The CDR3 totals 13 residues. The CDR3 loop is CATATGITDTQYF. The CDR3 DNA reads TGTGCCACTGCGACAGGGATCACAGATACGCAGTATTTT.

This clone qualifies as large (0.1 to 1%). This chain links TRBV6-8 with TRBJ2-2; D remains ambiguous. CDR3 length: 13 amino acids. Deletions cut 6 bases from V and 5 bases from J, with 10 bases between. Germline CDR1 MNHGY, CDR2 SAAAGT. CDR3 sequence reads: CASSSTPTGELFF. Written as DNA, the CDR3 is TGTGCCAGCAGCTCTACCCCGACCGGGGAGCTGTTTTTT.

The chain joins TRBV19 to TRBJ1-5; 10 bases line up with TRBD1. Germline lookup yields CDR1 LNHDA and CDR2 SQIVND (reference sequence). V gave up 5 bases and J gave up 6 bases; unmatched junction bases: 7. The CDR3 contains 15 residues. CDR3 protein: CASSLGQGRSQPQHF. CDR3 DNA sequence: TGTGCCAGTAGTTTGGGACAGGGGCGAAGTCAGCCCCAGCATTTT.